Below, 24 T cell receptor beta chains from the same sample are listed, as sequenced in a study of shared clonotypes between healthy human individuals. Some clones are missing from TCRdb's copy, which holds only in-frame ones; the method was immunoSEQ multiplex PCR. The data show 530,000 or so clones, 75% to 80% seen once. Sequencing was carried out using PBMCs. These receptors were obtained from a woman between 40 and 50 years old in good health. Some clones in this sample may be carry-over from other donors' samples.

This chain links TRBV9 with TRBJ1-1; D might be TRBD1 (6 bases). The CDR3 loop spans 13 amino acids. The germline V and J ends were trimmed by 4 bases and 7 bases, with 14 bases remaining between them. Germline V lookup: CDR1 SGDLS, CDR2 YYNGEE. As DNA, the CDR3 is TGTGCCAGCAGCAAACAGGGTAGGGATGAAGCTTTCTTT. Its protein product is CASSKQGRDEAFF. Drawing the rest from reference TRBV9 and TRBJ1-1, the complete variable domain is DSGVTQTPKHLITATGQRVTLRCSPRSGDLSVYWYQQSLDQGLQFLIQYYNGEERAKGNILERFSAQQFPDLHSELNLSSLELGDSALYFCASSKQGRDEAFFGQGTRLTVV.

The gene calls are TRBV11-2 and TRBJ1-6; D uncertain. Trimming left V 3 bases short and J 11 bases short, with 8 bases between. Germline CDR1 is SGHAT and CDR2 is FQNNGV. The CDR3 sequence is 12 residues long. The CDR3 DNA reads as TGTGCCAGCAGCTTTAACGCCACACCCCTCCACTTT. Translated, it gives CASSFNATPLHF.

The chain is built from TRBV7-9 and TRBJ2-2; 10 bases map to TRBD1. The ends lost 5 bases at V and 5 bases at J; junction bases unmatched: 8. In germline, CDR1 is SEHNR, CDR2 FQNEAQ (reference sequence). The CDR3 is made up of 16 amino acids. CDR3 in amino acids: CASSQQPGQGTGELFF. DNA of the CDR3: TGTGCCAGCAGCCAACAACCGGGACAGGGGACCGGGGAGCTGTTTTTT.

For this clone: This sample also contains other DNA sequences that code for the same CDR3. The chain links TRBV10-1 to TRBJ2-7; D uncertain. V shed 0 bases and J shed 3 bases, with 6 bases lying between them. CDR3 length: 13 residues. The germline V gene encodes CDR1 WNHNN and CDR2 SYGVQD (reference sequence). The CDR3 region is CASSESGVYEQYF. Written as DNA, the CDR3 is TGCGCCAGCAGTGAGTCAGGAGTCTACGAGCAGTACTTC.

The J gene is TRBJ2-1, the V gene TRBV2; perhaps D is TRBD1 or TRBD2 (6 bases each). The germline V gene has CDR1 SNHLY and CDR2 FYNNEI. The germline V and J ends were trimmed by 6 bases and 2 bases, with 14 bases remaining between them. There are 15 residues in the CDR3. The CDR3 region has the DNA TGTGCCAGCAGAGCCGATCGGGGGCCCTACAATGAGCAGTTCTTC. It codes for CASRADRGPYNEQFF.

The V gene is TRBV7-2, the J gene TRBJ2-1; 12 bases are shared with TRBD2. CDR1 and CDR2 from the germline V gene are SGHTA and FQGNSA. This CDR3 is 17 amino acids long. J gave up 6 bases and V 1 base, and 7 bases lay outside the gene matches. The CDR3 loop reads CASSLVPRTSGINEQFF. The CDR3 DNA reads as TGTGCCAGCAGCTTAGTCCCCAGGACTAGCGGGATCAATGAGCAGTTCTTC.

To note about this clone: Other nucleotide sequences in the sample specify the same CDR3. The gene calls are TRBV30 and TRBJ1-6; perhaps TRBD1 as D (6 bases). V lost 0 bases and J lost 6, with 9 bases in between. This CDR3 comprises 14 residues. Germline V gene lookup returns CDR1 GTSNPN and CDR2 SVGIG (reference sequence). CDR3 DNA sequence: TGTGCCTGGAGTGTGAGGGGGGGTAATTCACCCCTCCACTTT. Its translation: CAWSVRGGNSPLHF.

J is TRBJ1-2 and V is TRBV19; the D gene is possibly TRBD1 (6 bases). This CDR3 has 14 residues. V was shortened by 0 bases and J by 4 bases, with 9 bases between the two germline ends. CDR1 and CDR2 from the germline V gene are LNHDA and SQIVND (reference sequence). The CDR3 here is CASSIDRTVYGYTF. CDR3 bases: TGTGCCAGTAGTATAGACCGGACAGTCTATGGCTACACCTTC.

The chain employs TRBV28 and TRBJ2-3, with no clear D. Germline V gene sequence: CDR1 MDHEN, CDR2 SYDVKM. The length of the CDR3 is 13 residues. With 6 bases removed from V and 0 bases from J, the gap between germline ends came to 7 bases. The CDR3 DNA reads as TGTGCCAGCAGCCTCTCTAGCACAGATACGCAGTATTTT. Translating gives CASSLSSTDTQYF.

As to this clone: This is likely an artifact of a read error, given a far larger clone one base away. V and J are TRBV25-1 and TRBJ1-5; D call uncertain. Germline V gene sequence: CDR1 MGHDK, CDR2 SYGVNS. This CDR3 comprises 15 residues. The CDR3: CAGSPSVGSNQPQHF. The DNA of the CDR3 is TGTGCCGGCAGCCCATCCGTGGGGAGCAATCAGCCCCAGCATTTT. The entire variable domain, with the rest obtained from reference TRBV25-1 and TRBJ1-5, is as follows: EADIYQTPRYLVIGTGKKITLECSQTMGHDKMYWYQQDPGMELHLIHYSYGVNSTEKGDLSSESTVSRIRTEHFPLTLESARPSHTSQYLCAGSPSVGSNQPQHFGDGTRLSIL.

At least ten counts were recorded for this clone. In the same sample, other DNA sequences code for this CDR3. The chain combines TRBV7-9 with TRBJ1-5; no definite D call. Germline V gives CDR1 SEHNR, CDR2 FQNEAQ (reference sequence). V dropped 1 base and J dropped 3 bases, with 7 bases sitting between them. The CDR3 contains 14 residues. CDR3 bases: TGTGCCAGCAGCTTAGGGGATACCAATCAGCCCCAGCATTTT. It codes for CASSLGDTNQPQHF. The full variable domain, completed using reference TRBV7-9 and TRBJ1-5, is DTGVSQNPRHKITKRGQNVTFRCDPISEHNRLYWYRQTLGQGPEFLTYFQNEAQLEKSRLLSDRFSAERPKGSFSTLEIQRTEQGDSAMYLCASSLGDTNQPQHFGDGTRLSIL.

Comment on this clone: Distinct nucleotide sequences in the sample also encode this CDR3. The chain joins TRBV27 to TRBJ1-2; D may be TRBD1 (6 bases). The germline V gene encodes CDR1 MNHEY and CDR2 SMNVEV (reference sequence). Trimming pared 9 bases from V and 4 bases from J, leaving 18 bases between. CDR3 length equals 14 residues. The CDR3 nucleotides are TGTGCCAGTAGTCCGCGGGGGCAATTCTATGGCTACACCTTC. It translates to CASSPRGQFYGYTF.

A few counts support this clone. The chain uses TRBV2 and TRBJ2-1; 10 positions agree with TRBD2. Germline lookup yields CDR1 SNHLY and CDR2 FYNNEI. CDR3 size: 14 residues. V lost 7 bases and J lost 8; bases outside the gene matches: 8. DNA for the CDR3: TGTGCCAGCATTAGCGGGAGGACGTCAGATGAGCAGTTCTTC. Translating gives CASISGRTSDEQFF.

For the CDR3, the DNA is TGCAGCGCCGCCGTGGCGGAGAACACCGGGGAGCTGTTTTTT. Its protein product is CSAAVAENTGELFF. This rearrangement joins TRBV29-1 to TRBJ2-2; the D is unclear. CDR3 length equals 14 residues. Germline V gene sequence: CDR1 SQVTM, CDR2 ANQGSEA. V gave up 7 bases and J gave up 1 base, with 13 bases separating them.

This clone has a handful of counts. The chain couples TRBV30 to TRBJ1-1; TRBD1 aligns across 7 bases. V shed 8 bases and J 5 bases; nucleotides not matched to a gene: 5. The length of the CDR3 is 11 residues. CDR1 and CDR2 (germline): GTSNPN, SVGIG (reference sequence). CDR3 DNA: TGTGCCCTCGCAGGGGGGACTGAAGCTTTCTTT. Residues: CALAGGTEAFF.

The CDR3 DNA is TGCGCCAGCAGCCGCCTATCGGGGACTGAAGCTTTCTTT. Protein product: CASSRLSGTEAFF. The chain joins TRBV4-1 to TRBJ1-1; D not resolved. Looked up from germline, CDR1 is MGHRA and CDR2 is YSYEKL. V was shortened by 4 bases and J by 5 bases, with 11 bases between the two germline ends. CDR3 size: 13 residues.

This chain uses TRBV28 with TRBJ2-1, with 9 bases identical to TRBD2. This CDR3 comprises 15 residues. In germline, CDR1 is MDHEN, CDR2 SYDVKM. Unmatched junction bases numbered 3, after V lost 4 bases and J lost 2 bases. The CDR3 sequence is CASSSLAGAYNEQFF. The DNA of the CDR3 is TGTGCCAGCAGTTCCTTAGCGGGAGCCTACAATGAGCAGTTCTTC.

This chain connects TRBV2 to TRBJ2-5, with TRBD1 matching over 10 bases. Germline assignment: CDR1 SNHLY and CDR2 FYNNEI. This CDR3 is built from 16 residues. V was clipped by 6 bases and J by 5 bases; unmatched bases: 12. CDR3 DNA sequence: TGTGCCAGCAGCAACTCCGGGACAGGGGCAGGGGAGACCCAGTACTTC. This encodes CASSNSGTGAGETQYF.

This chain uses TRBV23-1 with TRBJ2-2; 10 nucleotides match TRBD1. TRBV23-1 is an ORF, and what it does is uncertain. The V segment lost 3 bases and the J segment 4 bases; nucleotides outside the gene matches: 5. The CDR3 is made up of 16 amino acids. CDR3 region: CASSQLRTGGTGELFF. The DNA of the CDR3 is TGCGCCAGCAGTCAGCTTCGGACAGGGGGCACCGGGGAGCTGTTTTTT.

The CDR3 nucleotides are TGCGCCAGCAGCCAAGTTACCCCCGGAGGGACAACGAAACCCTTTTATGGCTACACCTTC. This sequence encodes CASSQVTPGGTTKPFYGYTF. This chain uses TRBV4-1 with TRBJ1-2; TRBD1 is a possible D gene (6 bases). Germline V CDR1 and CDR2: MGHRA, YSYEKL. There are 20 residues in the CDR3. V shed 1 base and J shed 5 bases, with 29 bases lying between them.

The J gene is TRBJ2-7, the V gene TRBV7-9; TRBD1 is a possible D gene (5 bases). The CDR3 is made up of 12 amino acids. CDR1 SEHNR and CDR2 FQNEAQ come from the germline V gene (reference sequence). Trimming took 5 bases from V and 3 from J, leaving 8 bases between them. The CDR3 nucleotides read TGTGCCAGCAGCGGAGACAGCTACGAGCAGTACTTC. It specifies CASSGDSYEQYF.

V gene TRBV27 combines with J gene TRBJ2-2; maybe TRBD2 (6 bases). CDR3 length: 14 residues. Germline V gene lookup returns CDR1 MNHEY and CDR2 SMNVEV (reference sequence). Trimming took 6 bases from V and 3 from J, leaving 11 bases between them. CDR3 sequence reads: CASREGTDTGELFF. The CDR3 nucleotides read TGTGCCAGCAGGGAGGGGACTGACACCGGGGAGCTGTTTTTT.

The genes are TRBV9 and TRBJ2-7, with TRBD2 matching 10 bases. V dropped 4 bases and J dropped 4; count of bases not matched to a gene: 8. Germline CDR1 is SGDLS and CDR2 is YYNGEE. The CDR3 is 15 residues long. This CDR3 is CASSPSSGSGYEQYF. CDR3 bases: TGTGCCAGCAGCCCCTCTAGCGGGAGTGGGTACGAGCAGTACTTC.

This clone has a handful of counts. The V call is TRBV7-9, the J call TRBJ2-7; D is uncertain. This CDR3 comprises 14 residues. Germline V gene lookup returns CDR1 SEHNR and CDR2 FQNEAQ (reference sequence). V was pared by 1 base and J by 2 bases, with 9 bases between. The CDR3 loop reads CASSLDVVPYEQYF. Here the CDR3 DNA reads TGTGCCAGCAGCTTAGACGTCGTGCCCTACGAGCAGTACTTC.